One sample yielded the 27 T cell receptor beta chains listed below, sequenced in a study of human T cells and chemical hapten exposure. Specified time point: patch test 1, 2 weeks after DPC sensitization. Sample treatment: therapeutic diphenylcyclopropenone sensitization with weekly scalp DPC. MiXCR, applied by TCRdb to the RACE reads, yields one record per CDR3 protein. Seen here are around 160,000 distinct CDR3 sequences, about 15% observed once, and the top ten hold around 1.7%. The starting material was whole blood, obtained in connection with sensitization to the hapten diphenylcyclopropenone (DPC). The receptors here all came from a woman aged 30 to 39 with alopecia areata. Some clones in this sample may be carry-over from other donors' samples.

This clonotype was detected many times. V usage is TRBV7-2 and J usage is TRBJ2-3; D not resolved. Germline loops: CDR1 SGHTA, CDR2 FQGNSA. The V and J ends lost 2 bases and 0 bases respectively, with 12 bases between them. CDR3 length: 16 amino acids. This CDR3 reads CASSLLGADSTDTQYF. CDR3 sequence (DNA): TGTGCCAGCAGCTTATTGGGCGCGGATAGCACAGATACGCAGTATTTT.

In the case of this clonotype: Its ends do not fully match the called genes, so a read error is possible. The V and J genes are TRBV9 and TRBJ2-7; 12 nucleotides line up with TRBD2. The length of the CDR3 is 17 residues. Looked up from germline, CDR1 is SGDLS and CDR2 is YYNGEE. CDR3 DNA sequence: TGTACCAGCAGCGTAGGGCCCCCGACTAGCGGGGGCTACGAGCAGTACTTC. As protein: CTSSVGPPTSGGYEQYF.

This clonotype was counted ten times or more. This chain links TRBV3-1 with TRBJ2-7, with 15 positions matching TRBD2. Germline V CDR1 and CDR2: LGHDT, YNNKEL (reference sequence). The CDR3 loop spans 17 amino acids. V lost 4 bases and J lost 0; bases outside the gene matches: 4. The CDR3 loop is CASSRTSGRGSSYEQYF. The CDR3 coding sequence is TGTGCCAGCAGCCGGACTAGCGGGAGGGGAAGCTCCTACGAGCAGTACTTC.

The rearrangement joins TRBV7-3 to TRBJ2-4; TRBD1 or TRBD2 may be the D gene (5 bases each). The CDR3 contains 15 residues. Per the germline V gene, CDR1 is SGHTA and CDR2 is FQGTGA. Trimming removed 5 bases from V and 8 bases from J, with 19 bases in between. The CDR3 coding sequence is TGTGCCAGCAGCCCCTCGACAGTGAGAGGGGACATTCAGTACTTC. This encodes CASSPSTVRGDIQYF. The full variable domain, rest sourced from reference TRBV7-3 and TRBJ2-4, is GAGVSQTPSNKVTEKGKYVELRCDPISGHTALYWYRQSLGQGPEFLIYFQGTGAADDSGLPNDRFFAVRPEGSVSTLKIQRTERGDSAVYLCASSPSTVRGDIQYFGAGTRLSVL.

In this sample, this clonotype turned up many times. The rearrangement uses TRBV10-3 and TRBJ1-2, with 8 nucleotides matching TRBD1. CDR1 ENHRY and CDR2 SYGVKD come from the germline V gene. The CDR3 sequence is 14 residues long. Trimming cost V 2 bases and J 4 bases; bases outside gene matches: 3. CDR3 DNA: TGTGCCATCAGTGAGCCGGACAGGGCCTATGGCTACACCTTC. Its translation: CAISEPDRAYGYTF.

This clonotype was observed a few times. The chain is built from TRBV28 and TRBJ1-1; the D is unclear. The CDR3 contains 15 residues. V lost 7 bases and J 1 base, leaving 16 bases between the germline ends. In germline, CDR1 is MDHEN, CDR2 SYDVKM. The CDR3 DNA reads TGTGCCAGCACCCTAAGACCGGGTTCGAACACTGAAGCTTTCTTT. It codes for CASTLRPGSNTEAFF.

This clonotype was picked up many times. The genes are TRBV5-5 and TRBJ2-2; D might be TRBD2 (5 bases). Germline lookup yields CDR1 SGHKS and CDR2 YYEKEE (reference sequence). This CDR3 has 16 amino acids. V lost 1 base and J 4 bases, leaving 14 bases between the germline ends. DNA of the CDR3: TGTGCCAGCAGCTTGACCGGAGGAGCCTCCACCGGGGAGCTGTTTTTT. It is translated as CASSLTGGASTGELFF. Full variable domain (remainder filled in from reference TRBV5-5 and TRBJ2-2): DAGVTQSPTHLIKTRGQQVTLRCSPISGHKSVSWYQQVLGQGPQFIFQYYEKEERGRGNFPDRFSARQFPNYSSELNVNALLLGDSALYLCASSLTGGASTGELFFGEGSRLTVL.

This chain connects TRBV14 to TRBJ2-7, with a possible D match to TRBD1 (5 bases). Germline-derived CDR1 and CDR2 are SGHDN and FVKESK. V was clipped by 0 bases and J by 5 bases, with 11 bases between them. The CDR3 contains 14 residues. The CDR3 nucleotides are TGTGCCAGCAGCCAAGATCAGGGAAAGAACGAGCAGTACTTC. Its protein is CASSQDQGKNEQYF.

In this sample, this clonotype turned up a few times. The rearrangement joins TRBV28 to TRBJ1-6; no reliable D call. V was pared by 6 bases and J by 5 bases, with 11 bases between. This CDR3 has 14 amino acids. Germline-derived CDR1 and CDR2 are MDHEN and SYDVKM. The CDR3 protein is CASRSGQHNSPLHF. CDR3 nucleotides: TGTGCCAGCAGAAGTGGGCAGCATAATTCACCCCTCCACTTT.

The CDR3 nucleotides are TGTGCCAGCAGTGGACGAAATCAGCCCCAGCATTTT. The encoded protein is CASSGRNQPQHF. The chain recombines TRBV28 with TRBJ1-5; D remains unclear. The CDR3 loop spans 12 amino acids. Germline-derived CDR1 and CDR2 are MDHEN and SYDVKM. V was clipped by 5 bases and J by 4 bases, with 6 bases between them.

This clonotype has just a few counts. The gene calls are TRBV20-1 and TRBJ2-6, with unresolved D. With 6 bases removed from V and 3 bases from J, the gap between germline ends came to 9 bases. Germline assignment: CDR1 DFQATT and CDR2 SNEGSKA (reference sequence). This CDR3 has 13 residues. CDR3 sequence (DNA): TGCAGTGCCCCTAAAGATGGGGCCAACGTCCTGACTTTC. Translating gives CSAPKDGANVLTF.

This clonotype has at least ten counts. The chain combines TRBV7-9 with TRBJ1-1; perhaps TRBD1 as D (5 bases). Per the germline V gene, CDR1 is SEHNR and CDR2 is FQNEAQ (reference sequence). CDR3 length equals 15 residues. V was trimmed by 1 base and J by 4 bases, leaving 13 bases between them. The CDR3 is CASSLVRPQATEAFF. In nucleotides, the CDR3 is TGTGCCAGCAGCTTAGTACGGCCACAGGCCACTGAAGCTTTCTTT.

This clonotype was observed many times. This chain joins TRBV2 and TRBJ1-6; weak D call: TRBD1 (6 bases). This CDR3 contains 15 residues. The germline V and J ends were trimmed by 1 base and 9 bases, with 13 bases remaining between them. Germline V gene data show CDR1 as SNHLY and CDR2 as FYNNEI. The chain's CDR3 is CASSEGTGRVSPLHF. The CDR3 nucleotides read TGTGCCAGCAGTGAAGGAACAGGGAGGGTTTCACCCCTCCACTTT.

The rearrangement joins TRBV2 to TRBJ1-1; D is undetermined. The CDR3 totals 13 residues. With 2 bases removed from V and 0 bases from J, the gap between germline ends came to 4 bases. CDR1 is SNHLY, CDR2 FYNNEI, per germline. CDR3 sequence: CASSEIMNTEAFF. The CDR3 nucleotides read TGTGCCAGCAGTGAAATTATGAACACTGAAGCTTTCTTT. Drawing the rest from reference TRBV2 and TRBJ1-1, the complete variable domain is EPEVTQTPSHQVTQMGQEVILRCVPISNHLYFYWYRQILGQKVEFLVSFYNNEISEKSEIFDDQFSVERPDGSNFTLKIRSTKLEDSAMYFCASSEIMNTEAFFGQGTRLTVV.

This clonotype has only a few counts. The chain employs TRBV27 and TRBJ2-6; the D gene is possibly TRBD2 (5 bases). The ends were cut back, 5 bases at V and 4 bases at J, with 12 bases in the middle. The CDR3 length is 15 residues. CDR1 and CDR2 from the germline V gene are MNHEY and SMNVEV (reference sequence). DNA for the CDR3: TGTGCCAGCAGTACCCGGGGAAGCGGGGCCAACGTCCTGACTTTC. Translation gives CASSTRGSGANVLTF.

This clonotype came up a few times. The chain combines TRBV2 with TRBJ2-1; 7 bases are shared with TRBD1. Germline V gene data show CDR1 as SNHLY and CDR2 as FYNNEI. The trim removed 6 bases at V and 4 bases at J, leaving 3 bases unmatched. The CDR3 consists of 13 residues. In nucleotides, the CDR3 is TGTGCCAGCAGGGGGACAGTTTACAATGAGCAGTTCTTC. It specifies CASRGTVYNEQFF.

V and J are TRBV7-2 and TRBJ1-4; 8 bases match TRBD1. Germline-derived CDR1 and CDR2 are SGHTA and FQGNSA. The CDR3 is 15 residues long. After removal of 5 bases from V and 8 bases from J, the junction contained 10 bases not matched to a gene. CDR3 DNA sequence: TGTGCCAGCAGCCCCCCGACAGGGGAGGGAGAAAAACTGTTTTTT. It specifies CASSPPTGEGEKLFF.

V gene TRBV7-8 combines with J gene TRBJ2-2; D tentatively reads TRBD1 or TRBD2 (5 bases each). This CDR3 is 20 amino acids long. CDR1 and CDR2 (germline): SGHVS, FQNEAQ. V lost 1 base and J 4 bases, leaving 25 bases between the germline ends. The CDR3, as DNA: TGTGCCAGCAGCTTAGAGGGGAAAGCCGGGATTTCTCGTGGCACCGGGGAGCTGTTTTTT. Protein: CASSLEGKAGISRGTGELFF.

Here the CDR3 reads CASSYGAGTSYEQYF. CDR3 coding DNA: TGTGCCAGCAGTTACGGGGCAGGGACTTCCTACGAGCAGTACTTC. The rearrangement uses TRBV6-5 and TRBJ2-7, with D maybe TRBD2 (6 bases). Germline V gene lookup returns CDR1 MNHEY and CDR2 SVGAGI. V was clipped by 2 bases and J by 1 base, with 12 bases between them. The CDR3 is made up of 15 amino acids.

The gene calls are TRBV7-2 and TRBJ1-6; 7 bases align to TRBD1. Germline CDR1 is SGHTA and CDR2 is FQGNSA. The CDR3 extends over 15 amino acids. Germline trimming cut 2 bases from V and 9 bases from J; bases unmatched to any gene: 7. The CDR3 protein is CASSLTGEGTSPLHF. The CDR3 coding sequence is TGTGCCAGCAGCTTAACAGGGGAGGGCACTTCACCCCTCCACTTT.

This clonotype was recorded many times. V and J are TRBV7-8 and TRBJ2-1; the D gene could be TRBD1 or TRBD2 (5 bases each). The CDR3 length is 16 residues. The germline gives CDR1 SGHVS, CDR2 FQNEAQ. V was clipped by 4 bases and J by 2 bases, with 15 bases between them. CDR3 coding DNA: TGTGCCAGCAGCTCCCCCGGCAGGGACCCCTACAATGAGCAGTTCTTC. This gives the protein CASSSPGRDPYNEQFF.

At least ten counts were recorded for this clonotype. The CDR3 DNA reads TGTGCCAGCAGCATAGGGACTAGCGGTTCCTACGAGCAGTACTTC. This sequence encodes CASSIGTSGSYEQYF. This chain joins TRBV7-9 and TRBJ2-7; 11 nucleotides match TRBD2. After removal of 5 bases from V and 1 base from J, the junction contained 4 bases not matched to a gene. Per germline, CDR1 SEHNR and CDR2 FQNEAQ (reference sequence). CDR3 length: 15 residues.

CDR3 loop: CASTDRPPNYGYTF. For the CDR3, the DNA is TGTGCCAGCACCGACAGGCCCCCAAACTATGGCTACACCTTC. This rearrangement joins TRBV28 to TRBJ1-2; tentatively, D is TRBD1 (6 bases). V lost 7 bases to trimming and J lost 2 bases, with 14 bases between them. The germline V gene encodes CDR1 MDHEN and CDR2 SYDVKM. CDR3 size: 14 residues.

There are a few counts of this clonotype. The chain joins TRBV2 to TRBJ2-7; TRBD1 matches at 8 bases. With V trimmed by 3 bases and J by 7 bases, 8 bases remained unmatched. The CDR3 covers 14 residues. CDR1 SNHLY and CDR2 FYNNEI come from the germline V gene. CDR3 loop: CASSERTGDREQYF. In nucleotides, the CDR3 is TGTGCCAGCAGTGAGCGCACGGGGGACAGGGAGCAGTACTTC.

This clonotype has ten or more counts. V is TRBV18 and J is TRBJ2-7, with D perhaps matching TRBD2 (5 bases). Germline CDR1 reads KGHSH; CDR2 reads LQKENI. The V and J ends lost 3 bases and 3 bases respectively, with 12 bases between them. CDR3 length: 14 residues. CDR3 residues: CASSPRRGYYEQYF. CDR3 bases: TGTGCCAGCTCACCCCGCCGCGGGTACTACGAGCAGTACTTC.

CDR3 loop: CSARAVRAGVRGTQYF. DNA for the CDR3: TGCAGTGCTAGAGCCGTACGAGCGGGGGTAAGGGGTACGCAGTATTTT. The gene calls are TRBV20-1 and TRBJ2-3, with 8 bases identical to TRBD2. Germline CDR1 is DFQATT and CDR2 is SNEGSKA (reference sequence). V shed 1 base and J 8 bases; nucleotides not matched to a gene: 14. The CDR3 consists of 16 residues.

This rearrangement joins TRBV15 to TRBJ2-2; perhaps TRBD1 as D (6 bases). This CDR3 has 13 residues. The germline gives CDR1 LNHNV, CDR2 YYDKDF (reference sequence). V was pared by 5 bases and J by 5 bases, with 9 bases between. DNA for the CDR3: TGTGCCACCAGCCGAAGGGGGACCGGGGAGCTGTTTTTT. It codes for CATSRRGTGELFF.